These T cell receptor beta chains were read from a single sample in a study of T cells after posttransplantation cyclophosphamide. TCRdb's table, derived via immunoSEQ multiplex PCR, lists solely in-frame clones and lacks some. The sample has some 46,000 clones, none seen only once; the top ten hold less than 2.5%. The material sequenced was PBMCs. These receptors originate from a man aged 35-49 years in good health, CMV-negative, and a related stem cell transplant donor. Each CDR3 is given with its conserved first and last residue. Fields, in order: J gene, clone size, V gene, D gene, CDR3 DNA, CDR3 protein. D genes are given only for firm matches. The size field is filled for only some rows; it gives once, few, many or a size class.

>TRBJ1-6|many|TRBV7-9|TRBD1
TGTGCCAGCAGCTCGACAGGGGGGGTCGCATCGTCACCCCTCCACTTT
CASSSTGGVASSPLHF
>TRBJ2-5|many|TRBV4-3|.
TGCGCCAGCAGCCAAGATCTAGGGACCCAGTACTTC
CASSQDLGTQYF
>TRBJ2-7|many|TRBV5-1|TRBD2
TGCGCCAGCAGCCCTGGACTAGCGGTAGTCGAGCAGTACTTC
CASSPGLAVVEQYF
>TRBJ2-5|many|TRBV10-2|.
TGCGCCAGCAGCTCTGTAGCTCGAGAGACCCAGTACTTC
CASSSVARETQYF
>TRBJ2-2|many|TRBV4-1|.
TGCGCCAGCAGTCTTGGACAGCTCACCGGGGAGCTGTTTTTT
CASSLGQLTGELFF
>TRBJ1-1|.|TRBV5-6|TRBD1
TGTGCCAGCAGCTTCCGGACAGGGGTTATAATGAACACTGAAGCTTTCTTT
CASSFRTGVIMNTEAFF
>TRBJ1-1|many|TRBV12-5|TRBD1
TGTGCTAGTGGTTCGGGACAGGGGACGAACACTGAAGCTTTCTTT
CASGSGQGTNTEAFF
>TRBJ2-3|many|TRBV11-1|.
TGTGCCAGCAGCTTAGGTAGCTTCTCTAGCACAGATACGCAGTATTTT
CASSLGSFSSTDTQYF
>TRBJ2-1|many|TRBV18|.
TGTGCCAGCTCGCCCCAGGGGGGAGGCGACAATGAGCAGTTCTTC
CASSPQGGGDNEQFF
>TRBJ2-3|few|TRBV6-1|.
TGTGCCAGCAGTGAATCGTATACGCAGTATTTT
CASSESYTQYF
>TRBJ1-1|few|TRBV11-3|.
TGTGCCAGCAGCCGGGGGGCCGGTCAAGAAGCTTTCTTT
CASSRGAGQEAFF
>TRBJ1-2|many|TRBV2|.
TGTGCCAGCACCTGGGGAGGGCCGGGCTACACCTTC
CASTWGGPGYTF
>TRBJ2-1|many|TRBV14|.
TGTGCCAGCATCCCTGATACAGGGAGAATCCATGAGCAGTTCTTC
CASIPDTGRIHEQFF
>TRBJ1-5|many|TRBV19|.
TGTGCCAGTAAAGGTTATTGGGCAAGCAATCAGCCCCAGCATTTT
CASKGYWASNQPQHF
>TRBJ2-6|medium-sized|TRBV5-6|.
TGTGCCAGCAGCTTGGGAGGGCCTGGGGCCAACGTCCTGACTTTC
CASSLGGPGANVLTF
>TRBJ1-4|many|TRBV11-1|.
TGTGCCAGCAGCGTATCGACGGACAGAGCAACTAATGAAAAACTGTTTTTT
CASSVSTDRATNEKLFF
>TRBJ2-5|many|TRBV7-2|.
TGTGCCAGCAGCCGACTACGCTTGGAGACCCAGTACTTC
CASSRLRLETQYF
>TRBJ2-5|many|TRBV19|TRBD1
TGTGCCAGTAGTATAATCGGGACAGGGCAAGAGACCCAGTACTTC
CASSIIGTGQETQYF
>TRBJ1-2|few|TRBV30|TRBD1
TGTGCCTGGAGGCCCCGGGACAGGGATCTCTATGGCTACACCTTC
CAWRPRDRDLYGYTF
>TRBJ2-3|many|TRBV7-9|TRBD1
TGTGCCAGCAGCTATCGACAGGGAATAGGCACAGATACGCAGTATTTT
CASSYRQGIGTDTQYF